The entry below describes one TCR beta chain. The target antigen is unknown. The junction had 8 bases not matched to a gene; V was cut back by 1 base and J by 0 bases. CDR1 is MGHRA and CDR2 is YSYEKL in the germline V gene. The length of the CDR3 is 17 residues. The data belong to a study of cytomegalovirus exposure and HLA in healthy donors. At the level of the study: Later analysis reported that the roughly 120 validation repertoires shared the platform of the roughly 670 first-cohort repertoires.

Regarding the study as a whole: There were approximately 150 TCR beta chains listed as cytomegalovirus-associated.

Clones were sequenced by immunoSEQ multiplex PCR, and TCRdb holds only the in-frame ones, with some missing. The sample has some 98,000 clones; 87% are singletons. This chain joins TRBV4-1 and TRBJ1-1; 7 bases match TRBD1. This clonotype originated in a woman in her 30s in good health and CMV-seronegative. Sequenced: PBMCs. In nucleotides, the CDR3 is TGCGCCAGCAGCCAAGGTCCCCTAGGGGGCCTGAACACTGAAGCTTTCTTT. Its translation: CASSQGPLGGLNTEAFF.